The rows below give T cell receptor beta chains drawn from one sample of a study of blood T cells in healthy people across ages. From the 5' RACE reads, TCRdb called clonotypes with MiXCR, one entry per CDR3 protein. This table holds hundreds of thousands of distinct CDR3 sequences, about 52% found once. The sample taken for sequencing was blood. All receptors come from an older woman in good health. The CDR3 runs from the conserved cysteine through the conserved F or W. D genes are given only for firm matches. Some rows have no size entry. The others give once, few or many, or a class for an expanded clone.

clone size: NA
J gene: TRBJ2-3
V gene: TRBV2
D gene: NA
CDR3 protein: CASSERRVPTDTQYF
CDR3 DNA: TGTGCCAGCAGTGAACGGCGGGTCCCCACAGATACGCAGTATTTT

clone size: few
J gene: TRBJ2-1
V gene: TRBV29-1
D gene: NA
CDR3 protein: CSVELALQYNEQFF
CDR3 DNA: TGCAGCGTTGAGCTGGCGCTCCAATACAATGAGCAGTTCTTC

clone size: few
J gene: TRBJ2-5
V gene: TRBV5-1
D gene: TRBD1
CDR3 protein: CASSVGQGRIIETQYF
CDR3 DNA: TGCGCCAGCAGCGTGGGACAGGGAAGAATAATAGAGACCCAGTACTTC

clone size: few
J gene: TRBJ2-7
V gene: TRBV10-3
D gene: NA
CDR3 protein: CAISEDYRYEQYF
CDR3 DNA: TGTGCCATCAGTGAAGATTACAGGTACGAGCAGTACTTC

clone size: NA
J gene: TRBJ2-4
V gene: TRBV7-9
D gene: NA
CDR3 protein: CASSSDRTTKNIQYF
CDR3 DNA: TGTGCCAGCAGCTCCGACAGGACTACCAAAAACATTCAGTACTTC

clone size: NA
J gene: TRBJ2-1
V gene: TRBV12-3/TRBV12-4
D gene: NA
CDR3 protein: CASTINHKQFF
CDR3 DNA: TGTGCCAGCACCATCAACCATAAGCAGTTCTTC

clone size: NA
J gene: TRBJ2-5
V gene: TRBV29-1
D gene: TRBD2
CDR3 protein: CSVEGEGRETQYF
CDR3 DNA: TGCAGCGTTGAAGGGGAGGGGCGGGAGACCCAGTACTTC

clone size: NA
J gene: TRBJ2-7
V gene: TRBV29-1
D gene: TRBD2
CDR3 protein: CSVVLAGNQAYEQYF
CDR3 DNA: TGCAGCGTTGTCCTAGCGGGAAACCAAGCCTACGAGCAGTACTTC

clone size: few
J gene: TRBJ2-1
V gene: TRBV5-4
D gene: TRBD2
CDR3 protein: CASSLGTSGTYNEQFF
CDR3 DNA: TGTGCCAGCAGCTTGGGGACTAGCGGGACCTACAATGAGCAGTTCTTC

clone size: NA
J gene: TRBJ2-5
V gene: TRBV29-1
D gene: NA
CDR3 protein: CSAGGGGPKETQYF
CDR3 DNA: TGCAGCGCCGGGGGAGGGGGGCCGAAAGAGACCCAGTACTTC

clone size: NA
J gene: TRBJ2-1
V gene: TRBV20-1
D gene: NA
CDR3 protein: CSASPGSYNEQFF
CDR3 DNA: TGCAGTGCTAGTCCAGGCTCCTACAATGAGCAGTTCTTC

clone size: NA
J gene: TRBJ2-1
V gene: TRBV7-2
D gene: NA
CDR3 protein: CASTLGVGYNEQFF
CDR3 DNA: TGTGCCAGCACCCTAGGGGTCGGGTACAATGAGCAGTTCTTC

clone size: few
J gene: TRBJ2-7
V gene: TRBV6-7
D gene: NA
CDR3 protein: CASSYGGRRYEQYF
CDR3 DNA: TGTGCCAGCAGTTACGGGGGTCGGCGCTACGAGCAGTACTTC

clone size: few
J gene: TRBJ1-2
V gene: TRBV28
D gene: NA
CDR3 protein: CASSSIMGGSYGYTF
CDR3 DNA: TGTGCCAGCAGCTCAATTATGGGAGGGAGCTATGGCTACACCTTC

clone size: NA
J gene: TRBJ1-2
V gene: TRBV11-2
D gene: NA
CDR3 protein: CASSDRRGNYGYTF
CDR3 DNA: TGTGCCAGCAGCGACCGGCGTGGTAACTATGGCTACACCTTC

clone size: few
J gene: TRBJ2-6
V gene: TRBV20-1
D gene: TRBD2
CDR3 protein: CSSVAGAGANVLTF
CDR3 DNA: TGCAGTTCTGTAGCGGGAGCTGGGGCCAACGTCCTGACTTTC

clone size: NA
J gene: TRBJ2-5
V gene: TRBV28
D gene: NA
CDR3 protein: CASSLNTVNLQYF
CDR3 DNA: TGTGCCAGCAGTTTAAACACGGTTAATCTTCAGTACTTC

clone size: few
J gene: TRBJ2-1
V gene: TRBV20-1
D gene: NA
CDR3 protein: CSARVPALYNEQFF
CDR3 DNA: TGCAGTGCTAGAGTCCCAGCCCTGTACAATGAGCAGTTCTTC

clone size: NA
J gene: TRBJ1-6
V gene: TRBV18
D gene: NA
CDR3 protein: CASSPEAGLNSPLHF
CDR3 DNA: TGTGCCAGCTCACCGGAGGCAGGGTTGAATTCACCCCTCCACTTT

clone size: NA
J gene: TRBJ2-3
V gene: TRBV3-1
D gene: TRBD1
CDR3 protein: CASSHTGASLRTDTQYF
CDR3 DNA: TGTGCCAGCAGCCATACAGGGGCCTCCTTACGCACAGATACGCAGTATTTT

clone size: NA
J gene: TRBJ1-4
V gene: TRBV4-3
D gene: NA
CDR3 protein: CASSQEWGPGEKLFF
CDR3 DNA: TGCGCCAGCAGCCAAGAATGGGGTCCAGGTGAAAAACTGTTTTTT

clone size: NA
J gene: TRBJ1-1
V gene: TRBV12-3/TRBV12-4
D gene: NA
CDR3 protein: CASSLRGGVNTEAFF
CDR3 DNA: TGTGCCAGCAGTTTACGGGGAGGGGTGAACACTGAAGCTTTCTTT

clone size: NA
J gene: TRBJ2-3
V gene: TRBV7-8
D gene: NA
CDR3 protein: CASSHQTVPDTQYF
CDR3 DNA: TGTGCCAGCAGCCACCAGACCGTCCCAGATACGCAGTATTTT

clone size: NA
J gene: TRBJ2-7
V gene: TRBV24-1
D gene: NA
CDR3 protein: CATSPGPLRYEQYF
CDR3 DNA: TGTGCCACCAGTCCGGGACCTCTGCGGTACGAGCAGTACTTC

clone size: NA
J gene: TRBJ1-6
V gene: TRBV16
D gene: NA
CDR3 protein: CASSPKDLGNSPLHF
CDR3 DNA: TGTGCCAGCAGCCCTAAGGACCTTGGAAATTCACCCCTCCACTTT

clone size: NA
J gene: TRBJ2-1
V gene: TRBV20-1
D gene: NA
CDR3 protein: CSATKTGNNEQFF
CDR3 DNA: TGCAGTGCTACTAAGACAGGAAACAATGAGCAGTTCTTC

clone size: NA
J gene: TRBJ2-1
V gene: TRBV6-5
D gene: TRBD1
CDR3 protein: CASSYLDRDDNEQFF
CDR3 DNA: TGTGCCAGCAGTTACTTGGACAGGGACGACAATGAGCAGTTCTTC

clone size: NA
J gene: TRBJ1-6
V gene: TRBV7-2
D gene: NA
CDR3 protein: CASSLTIRVGNSPLHF
CDR3 DNA: TGTGCCAGCAGCTTAACAATACGGGTCGGGAATTCACCCCTCCACTTT

clone size: NA
J gene: TRBJ2-2
V gene: TRBV7-6
D gene: NA
CDR3 protein: CASSTQYTGELFF
CDR3 DNA: TGTGCCAGCAGCACACAGTACACCGGGGAGCTGTTTTTT

clone size: NA
J gene: TRBJ1-4
V gene: TRBV13
D gene: NA
CDR3 protein: CASSLGEYNEKLFF
CDR3 DNA: TGTGCCAGCAGCTTAGGGGAATATAATGAAAAACTGTTTTTT

clone size: NA
J gene: TRBJ1-6
V gene: TRBV9
D gene: NA
CDR3 protein: CASSVAGLGSDSPLHF
CDR3 DNA: TGTGCCAGCAGCGTAGCCGGGCTCGGTTCGGATTCACCCCTCCACTTT

clone size: NA
J gene: TRBJ2-1
V gene: TRBV12-3/TRBV12-4
D gene: NA
CDR3 protein: CANSLRREGYNEQFF
CDR3 DNA: TGTGCCAACAGTTTACGGCGAGAAGGTTACAATGAGCAGTTCTTC

clone size: NA
J gene: TRBJ2-1
V gene: TRBV5-1
D gene: NA
CDR3 protein: CASSRRGPDEQFF
CDR3 DNA: TGCGCCAGCAGCCGGAGGGGCCCCGATGAGCAGTTCTTC

clone size: NA
J gene: TRBJ2-3
V gene: TRBV7-8
D gene: NA
CDR3 protein: CASNLGPVLRTDTQYF
CDR3 DNA: TGTGCCAGCAACTTAGGACCTGTCCTTCGCACAGATACGCAGTATTTT

clone size: NA
J gene: TRBJ2-1
V gene: TRBV29-1
D gene: TRBD2
CDR3 protein: CSGLGTSGHYNEQFF
CDR3 DNA: TGCAGCGGCCTCGGGACTAGCGGCCACTACAATGAGCAGTTCTTC

clone size: NA
J gene: TRBJ1-4
V gene: TRBV4-1
D gene: TRBD1
CDR3 protein: CASSQGLTGELGEKLFF
CDR3 DNA: TGCGCCAGCAGCCAAGGGCTGACAGGGGAACTGGGTGAAAAACTGTTTTTT

clone size: few
J gene: TRBJ2-7
V gene: TRBV21-1
D gene: NA
CDR3 protein: CASTRTGQGASYEQYF
CDR3 DNA: TGTGCCAGCACTAGAACGGGACAGGGGGCCTCCTACGAGCAGTACTTC

clone size: NA
J gene: TRBJ2-1
V gene: TRBV7-2
D gene: NA
CDR3 protein: CASNIQVSSYNEQFF
CDR3 DNA: TGTGCCAGCAATATCCAGGTTAGCTCCTACAATGAGCAGTTCTTC

clone size: NA
J gene: TRBJ2-7
V gene: TRBV20-1
D gene: NA
CDR3 protein: CSARRTGMGTYEQYF
CDR3 DNA: TGCAGTGCTAGGCGAACCGGGATGGGGACCTACGAGCAGTACTTC

clone size: few
J gene: TRBJ2-7
V gene: TRBV7-9
D gene: NA
CDR3 protein: CASSLVVGSVGEQYF
CDR3 DNA: TGTGCCAGCAGCTTAGTAGTGGGCAGTGTCGGCGAGCAGTACTTC

clone size: NA
J gene: TRBJ2-5
V gene: TRBV20-1
D gene: TRBD2
CDR3 protein: CSASASGRSETQYF
CDR3 DNA: TGCAGTGCTAGCGCCAGCGGGAGATCGGAGACCCAGTACTTC

clone size: once
J gene: TRBJ2-1
V gene: TRBV6-6
D gene: NA
CDR3 protein: CASRPSGNRYNEQFF
CDR3 DNA: TGTGCCAGCAGACCCTCAGGGAACAGGTACAATGAGCAGTTCTTC

clone size: NA
J gene: TRBJ2-7
V gene: TRBV10-3
D gene: TRBD2
CDR3 protein: CAISDAAGGPYEQYF
CDR3 DNA: TGTGCCATCAGTGATGCAGCGGGAGGGCCCTACGAGCAGTACTTC

clone size: NA
J gene: TRBJ2-3
V gene: TRBV19
D gene: TRBD2
CDR3 protein: CASSIYAGDPDTQYF
CDR3 DNA: TGTGCCAGTAGTATTTACGCGGGAGACCCAGATACGCAGTATTTT

clone size: NA
J gene: TRBJ2-4
V gene: TRBV7-2
D gene: NA
CDR3 protein: CASSSESIQYF
CDR3 DNA: TGTGCCAGCAGCTCAGAGAGCATTCAGTACTTC

clone size: NA
J gene: TRBJ2-1
V gene: TRBV7-2
D gene: NA
CDR3 protein: CASSIFSLEQFF
CDR3 DNA: TGTGCCAGCAGCATCTTTTCCCTTGAGCAGTTCTTC

clone size: NA
J gene: TRBJ1-2
V gene: TRBV20-1
D gene: TRBD1
CDR3 protein: CSARDPGQGGYGYTF
CDR3 DNA: TGCAGTGCTAGAGACCCGGGACAGGGCGGCTATGGCTACACCTTC

clone size: many
J gene: TRBJ2-1
V gene: TRBV10-3
D gene: TRBD2
CDR3 protein: CAISDQVSGRDNEQFF
CDR3 DNA: TGTGCCATCAGTGACCAAGTAAGCGGGAGGGATAATGAGCAGTTCTTC

clone size: NA
J gene: TRBJ2-1
V gene: TRBV5-1
D gene: NA
CDR3 protein: CASSLVAGTYNEQFF
CDR3 DNA: TGCGCCAGCAGCTTGGTGGCGGGAACCTACAATGAGCAGTTCTTC

clone size: NA
J gene: TRBJ2-1
V gene: TRBV7-2
D gene: TRBD2
CDR3 protein: CASSFSGGREFF
CDR3 DNA: TGTGCCAGCAGCTTTAGCGGGGGCCGGGAGTTCTTC

clone size: NA
J gene: TRBJ2-3
V gene: TRBV28
D gene: TRBD2
CDR3 protein: CASSYAGLASTDTQYF
CDR3 DNA: TGTGCCAGCAGTTACGCGGGACTAGCAAGCACAGATACGCAGTATTTT

clone size: NA
J gene: TRBJ1-1
V gene: TRBV10-2
D gene: NA
CDR3 protein: CASSGLGMNTEAFF
CDR3 DNA: TGCGCCAGCAGTGGGTTGGGCATGAACACTGAAGCTTTCTTT

clone size: NA
J gene: TRBJ1-2
V gene: TRBV18
D gene: NA
CDR3 protein: CASSPEIGANYGYTF
CDR3 DNA: TGTGCCAGCTCACCCGAGATCGGAGCTAACTATGGCTACACCTTC

clone size: NA
J gene: TRBJ2-4
V gene: TRBV7-2
D gene: NA
CDR3 protein: CASSLAGGLHIQYF
CDR3 DNA: TGTGCCAGCAGCTTAGCGGGGGGGCTGCACATTCAGTACTTC

clone size: NA
J gene: TRBJ1-5
V gene: TRBV12-3/TRBV12-4
D gene: NA
CDR3 protein: CASSLGGTPQHF
CDR3 DNA: TGTGCCAGCAGTTTAGGGGGGACACCCCAGCATTTT